The rows below give T cell receptor beta chains drawn from one sample of a study of Graves' ophthalmopathy and Graves' hyperthyroidism. TCRdb analysed the multiplex PCR reads with MiXCR anew, one entry per CDR3 protein. The table lists 400,000 to 450,000 distinct CDR3 sequences, over 20% of them singletons. Sequenced input: peripheral blood. The receptors shown here come from a woman between 18 and 29 years old with stable Graves' hyperthyroidism. CDR3s include the opening cysteine and the closing phenylalanine or tryptophan. D genes are given only for firm matches. Some rows have no size entry. The others give once, few or many, or a class for an expanded clone.

j_call: TRBJ1-2; v_call: TRBV5-4; clone_size: .; d_call: TRBD1; cdr3_aa: CASSFMTGPYGYTF; cdr3_nt: TGTGCCAGCAGCTTCATGACAGGGCCATATGGCTACACCTTC
j_call: TRBJ2-7; v_call: TRBV6-2/TRBV6-3; clone_size: .; d_call: .; cdr3_aa: CASATWDPAYEQYF; cdr3_nt: TGTGCCAGCGCCACGTGGGACCCAGCCTACGAGCAGTACTTC
j_call: TRBJ2-5; v_call: TRBV28; clone_size: many; d_call: TRBD1; cdr3_aa: CASSLHLSTGGVWETQYF; cdr3_nt: TGTGCCAGCAGTTTACACCTCTCAACAGGGGGCGTCTGGGAGACCCAGTACTTC
j_call: TRBJ2-7; v_call: TRBV11-1; clone_size: .; d_call: TRBD1; cdr3_aa: CASSIGTGGDYEQYF; cdr3_nt: TGTGCCAGCAGCATAGGGACAGGGGGCGACTACGAGCAGTACTTC
j_call: TRBJ2-7; v_call: TRBV12-3/TRBV12-4; clone_size: many; d_call: TRBD2; cdr3_aa: CASSLWRGEQYF; cdr3_nt: TGTGCCAGCAGTTTGTGGCGGGGGGAGCAGTACTTC
j_call: TRBJ2-7; v_call: TRBV6-2/TRBV6-3; clone_size: .; d_call: TRBD2; cdr3_aa: CASSYTPGLAVYEQYF; cdr3_nt: TGTGCCAGCAGTTACACGCCGGGACTAGCCGTATACGAGCAGTACTTC
j_call: TRBJ1-5; v_call: TRBV6-4; clone_size: .; d_call: TRBD1; cdr3_aa: CASSVLGQGVARYSNQPQHF; cdr3_nt: TGTGCCAGCAGTGTCTTGGGACAGGGTGTCGCGAGATATAGCAATCAGCCCCAGCATTTT
j_call: TRBJ2-5; v_call: TRBV6-5; clone_size: many; d_call: TRBD2; cdr3_aa: CASSSVRVAGREETQYF; cdr3_nt: TGTGCCAGCAGTTCAGTTCGGGTAGCGGGCCGGGAGGAGACCCAGTACTTC
j_call: TRBJ2-1; v_call: TRBV12-3/TRBV12-4; clone_size: many; d_call: TRBD2; cdr3_aa: CASSQGLAGGNEQFF; cdr3_nt: TGTGCCAGCAGTCAGGGACTAGCGGGAGGGAATGAGCAGTTCTTC
j_call: TRBJ1-1; v_call: TRBV27; clone_size: many; d_call: .; cdr3_aa: CASSLGPQVGTEAFF; cdr3_nt: TGTGCCAGCAGTTTGGGCCCCCAGGTGGGCACTGAAGCTTTCTTT
j_call: TRBJ1-6; v_call: TRBV5-1; clone_size: many; d_call: .; cdr3_aa: CASRGTAGLSPLHF; cdr3_nt: TGCGCCAGCAGAGGTACAGCGGGTTTATCACCCCTCCACTTT
j_call: TRBJ2-7; v_call: TRBV6-2/TRBV6-3; clone_size: many; d_call: .; cdr3_aa: CASRRGGTYEQYF; cdr3_nt: TGTGCCAGCAGGAGGGGTGGAACCTACGAGCAGTACTTC
j_call: TRBJ1-5; v_call: TRBV15; clone_size: many; d_call: .; cdr3_aa: CATSRDPDQPQHF; cdr3_nt: TGTGCCACCAGCAGAGATCCAGATCAGCCCCAGCATTTT
j_call: TRBJ2-7; v_call: TRBV6-1; clone_size: .; d_call: TRBD1; cdr3_aa: CASSPPRGTDLREQYF; cdr3_nt: TGTGCCAGCAGTCCCCCGAGAGGGACAGACCTCCGCGAGCAGTACTTC
j_call: TRBJ2-7; v_call: TRBV6-2/TRBV6-3; clone_size: few; d_call: .; cdr3_aa: CASSYSVVDGRYEQYF; cdr3_nt: TGTGCCAGCAGTTACTCGGTCGTTGACGGACGATACGAGCAGTACTTC
j_call: TRBJ2-5; v_call: TRBV6-2/TRBV6-3; clone_size: few; d_call: .; cdr3_aa: CASSSPTAQAF; cdr3_nt: TGTGCCAGCAGTTCCCCCACGGCCCAAGCGTTC
j_call: TRBJ2-5; v_call: TRBV12-3/TRBV12-4; clone_size: many; d_call: .; cdr3_aa: CASSLMTKQETQYF; cdr3_nt: TGTGCCAGCAGTTTGATGACAAAACAAGAGACCCAGTACTTC
j_call: TRBJ1-1; v_call: TRBV27; clone_size: .; d_call: .; cdr3_aa: CASSSPGGAGLSTEVFF; cdr3_nt: TGTGCCAGCAGCTCCCCGGGGGGGGCCGGTTTGAGCACTGAAGTTTTCTTT
j_call: TRBJ1-6; v_call: TRBV12-3/TRBV12-4; clone_size: many; d_call: TRBD1; cdr3_aa: CASTRTGGYSPLHF; cdr3_nt: TGTGCCAGCACCAGGACAGGGGGATATTCACCCCTCCACTTT
j_call: TRBJ1-5; v_call: TRBV6-2/TRBV6-3; clone_size: many; d_call: .; cdr3_aa: CASSPAQGALQPQHF; cdr3_nt: TGTGCCAGCAGCCCCGCGCAAGGGGCCCTTCAGCCCCAGCATTTT
j_call: TRBJ1-1; v_call: TRBV18; clone_size: .; d_call: .; cdr3_aa: CASSPPKGDTEAFF; cdr3_nt: TGTGCCAGCTCACCTCCGAAGGGGGACACTGAAGCTTTCTTT
j_call: TRBJ2-7; v_call: TRBV27; clone_size: .; d_call: TRBD2; cdr3_aa: CASSAWAGVIYEQYF; cdr3_nt: TGTGCCAGCAGTGCCTGGGCGGGAGTCATCTACGAGCAGTACTTC
j_call: TRBJ1-1; v_call: TRBV3-1; clone_size: .; d_call: .; cdr3_aa: CASSPSGGLFAEAFF; cdr3_nt: TGTGCCAGCAGCCCAAGCGGGGGGCTCTTCGCTGAAGCTTTCTTT
j_call: TRBJ1-1; v_call: TRBV28; clone_size: many; d_call: .; cdr3_aa: CASSLGRRNTEAFF; cdr3_nt: TGTGCCAGCAGTTTAGGGCGGAGGAACACTGAAGCTTTCTTT
j_call: TRBJ1-2; v_call: TRBV11-1; clone_size: many; d_call: .; cdr3_aa: CASSLRAGQRLRGGYTF; cdr3_nt: TGTGCCAGCAGCCTAAGAGCAGGACAGCGCCTACGGGGTGGCTACACCTTC
j_call: TRBJ2-2; v_call: TRBV5-1; clone_size: many; d_call: TRBD2; cdr3_aa: CASSFGTIRTGELFF; cdr3_nt: TGCGCCAGCAGCTTTGGGACTATTCGCACCGGGGAGCTGTTTTTT
j_call: TRBJ2-7; v_call: TRBV7-2; clone_size: many; d_call: .; cdr3_aa: CASSTGAGYEQYF; cdr3_nt: TGTGCCAGCAGCACCGGGGCCGGCTACGAGCAGTACTTC
j_call: TRBJ1-1; v_call: TRBV2; clone_size: many; d_call: .; cdr3_aa: CASSTTLMNTEAFF; cdr3_nt: TGTGCCAGCAGTACGACACTTATGAACACTGAAGCTTTCTTT
j_call: TRBJ1-2; v_call: TRBV11-1; clone_size: .; d_call: .; cdr3_aa: CASSLVWAEGGYGYTF; cdr3_nt: TGTGCCAGCAGCTTAGTTTGGGCTGAAGGTGGCTATGGCTACACCTTC
j_call: TRBJ2-5; v_call: TRBV28; clone_size: .; d_call: TRBD1; cdr3_aa: CASKQRTGKETQYF; cdr3_nt: TGTGCCAGCAAGCAGCGGACAGGGAAGGAGACCCAGTACTTC
j_call: TRBJ2-7; v_call: TRBV7-9; clone_size: many; d_call: TRBD2; cdr3_aa: CASSLWWQAGTGGEQYF; cdr3_nt: TGTGCCAGCAGCTTATGGTGGCAAGCGGGGACGGGGGGCGAGCAGTACTTC
j_call: TRBJ2-5; v_call: TRBV7-6; clone_size: many; d_call: TRBD1; cdr3_aa: CASRGQGGEETQYF; cdr3_nt: TGTGCCAGCAGAGGACAGGGGGGTGAGGAGACCCAGTACTTC
j_call: TRBJ1-5; v_call: TRBV29-1; clone_size: many; d_call: .; cdr3_aa: CSVGTGLSNQPQHF; cdr3_nt: TGCAGCGTTGGGACGGGACTAAGCAATCAGCCCCAGCATTTT
j_call: TRBJ2-7; v_call: TRBV12-3/TRBV12-4; clone_size: once; d_call: .; cdr3_aa: CASSFGTENEQYF; cdr3_nt: TGTGCCAGCAGTTTCGGGACGGAGAACGAGCAGTACTTC
j_call: TRBJ2-7; v_call: TRBV28; clone_size: many; d_call: .; cdr3_aa: CASSSSTGTGLEQYF; cdr3_nt: TGTGCCAGCAGTTCCTCGACAGGTACGGGACTGGAGCAGTACTTC
j_call: TRBJ2-5; v_call: TRBV6-2/TRBV6-3; clone_size: few; d_call: .; cdr3_aa: CASGLAPLQETQYF; cdr3_nt: TGTGCCAGCGGGCTAGCCCCTTTACAAGAGACCCAGTACTTC
j_call: TRBJ2-7; v_call: TRBV6-4; clone_size: many; d_call: .; cdr3_aa: CASSEGERGEQYF; cdr3_nt: TGTGCCAGCAGTGAGGGCGAACGAGGCGAGCAGTACTTC
j_call: TRBJ1-2; v_call: TRBV7-8; clone_size: many; d_call: TRBD1; cdr3_aa: CASSPGQGHYGYTF; cdr3_nt: TGTGCCAGCAGTCCCGGACAGGGGCATTATGGCTACACCTTC
j_call: TRBJ2-4; v_call: TRBV7-2; clone_size: many; d_call: .; cdr3_aa: CASSLPGRGAKNIQYF; cdr3_nt: TGTGCCAGCAGCTTGCCCGGGAGAGGGGCCAAAAACATTCAGTACTTC
j_call: TRBJ2-3; v_call: TRBV25-1; clone_size: few; d_call: TRBD2; cdr3_aa: CASSELGDSTGSGRTDTQYF; cdr3_nt: TGTGCCAGCAGTGAACTCGGGGACTCTACGGGTAGCGGGAGAACAGATACGCAGTATTTT